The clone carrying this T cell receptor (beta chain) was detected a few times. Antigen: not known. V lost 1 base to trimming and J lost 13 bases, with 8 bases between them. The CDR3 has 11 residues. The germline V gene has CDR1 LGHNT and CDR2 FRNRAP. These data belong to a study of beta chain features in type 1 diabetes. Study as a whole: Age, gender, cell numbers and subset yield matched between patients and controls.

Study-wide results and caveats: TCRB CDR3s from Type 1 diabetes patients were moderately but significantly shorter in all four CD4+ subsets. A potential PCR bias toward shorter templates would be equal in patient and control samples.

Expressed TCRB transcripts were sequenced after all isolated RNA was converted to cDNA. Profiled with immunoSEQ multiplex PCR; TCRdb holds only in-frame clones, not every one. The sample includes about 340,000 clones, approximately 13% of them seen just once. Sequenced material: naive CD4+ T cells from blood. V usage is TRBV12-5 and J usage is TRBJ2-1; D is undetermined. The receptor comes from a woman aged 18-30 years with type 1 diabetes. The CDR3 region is CASGLDMPQFF. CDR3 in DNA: TGTGCTAGTGGTTTGGACATGCCCCAGTTCTTC. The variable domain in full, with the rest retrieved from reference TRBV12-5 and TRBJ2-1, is DARVTQTPRHKVTEMGQEVTMRCQPILGHNTVFWYRQTMMQGLELLAYFRNRAPLDDSGMPKDRFSAEMPDATLATLKIQPSEPRDSAVYFCASGLDMPQFFGPGTRLTVL.